One sample yielded the 26 T cell receptor beta chains listed below, sequenced in a study of blood T cell repertoires in COVID-19. Clones were read by immunoSEQ multiplex PCR, and TCRdb kept only the in-frame ones, dropping some. The table lists about 440,000 clones, 75% to 90% of them singletons. Sequenced: peripheral blood. These receptors were taken from a woman in her thirties with acute or convalescent COVID-19.

The chain couples TRBV29-1 to TRBJ2-1, with 8 bases identical to TRBD2. J was trimmed by 5 bases and V by 3 bases; bases with no gene match: 6. Germline V gene lookup returns CDR1 SQVTM and CDR2 ANQGSEA. This CDR3 is 14 amino acids long. The CDR3 reads CSVDGGGPDNEQFF. The CDR3 DNA is TGCAGCGTTGATGGCGGGGGGCCGGACAATGAGCAGTTCTTC.

The V call is TRBV2, the J call TRBJ2-4, with TRBD2 identical over 13 bases. CDR1 SNHLY and CDR2 FYNNEI come from the germline V gene. This CDR3 contains 18 residues. V lost 5 bases to trimming and J lost 0 bases; unmatched junction nucleotides: 7. For the CDR3, the DNA is TGTGCCAGCAGTCCACTAGCGGGGGGGAAAATAGCCAAAAACATTCAGTACTTC. Protein sequence: CASSPLAGGKIAKNIQYF.

This sequence joins TRBV6-5 and TRBJ2-7; 7 bases fit TRBD1. The CDR3 is 14 amino acids. Germline V lookup: CDR1 MNHEY, CDR2 SVGAGI. With 8 bases clipped from V and 4 bases from J, the junction kept 11 bases outside the gene matches. The CDR3: CASQGTAKLYEQYF. The CDR3 DNA is TGTGCCAGCCAGGGGACAGCGAAGCTTTACGAGCAGTACTTC.

CDR3 residues: CASSFPGSGNTIYF. The CDR3 DNA reads as TGTGCCAGCAGCTTCCCGGGGTCTGGAAACACCATATATTTT. The chain recombines TRBV11-2 with TRBJ1-3; D ambiguous. This CDR3 spans 14 amino acids. V lost 3 bases to trimming and J lost 1 base, with 7 bases between them. The germline V gene has CDR1 SGHAT and CDR2 FQNNGV.

In this sample, this clone turned up once. The J gene is TRBJ2-3, the V gene TRBV11-2; TRBD1 agrees at 11 bases. CDR3 size: 17 residues. CDR1 is SGHAT and CDR2 is FQNNGV in the germline V gene. The V segment lost 0 bases and the J segment 6 bases; nucleotides outside the gene matches: 8. This CDR3 reads CASSLDPGQGDGDTQYF. The DNA of the CDR3 is TGTGCCAGCAGCTTAGACCCGGGACAGGGGGACGGGGATACGCAGTATTTT.

CDR3 sequence: CASSQKRDFTGELFF. The CDR3 coding sequence is TGTGCCAGCAGCCAAAAACGGGACTTCACCGGGGAGCTGTTTTTT. V and J are TRBV7-8 and TRBJ2-2; weak D call: TRBD2 (6 bases). CDR1 and CDR2 from the germline V gene are SGHVS and FQNEAQ. The germline V and J ends were trimmed by 5 bases and 4 bases, with 14 bases remaining between them. The CDR3 covers 15 residues.

The J gene is TRBJ2-7, the V gene TRBV9; possible D gene TRBD1, 6 bases. There are 13 residues in the CDR3. CDR1 SGDLS and CDR2 YYNGEE come from the germline V gene. The V gene lost 0 bases and the J gene lost 3 bases, with 7 bases spanning the gap. The CDR3 spells CASSVGDNYEQYF. CDR3 nucleotide sequence: TGTGCCAGCAGCGTAGGGGACAACTACGAGCAGTACTTC.

The chain is built from TRBV25-1 and TRBJ2-5; 9 positions match TRBD1. CDR1 is MGHDK, CDR2 SYGVNS, per germline. V was pared by 6 bases and J by 5 bases, with 4 bases of the junction left unmatched. The CDR3 has 13 amino acids. The CDR3 protein is CASRTGGTETQYF. CDR3 in DNA: TGTGCCAGCAGAACAGGGGGCACGGAGACCCAGTACTTC. The whole variable domain, remainder taken from reference TRBV25-1 and TRBJ2-5, is EADIYQTPRYLVIGTGKKITLECSQTMGHDKMYWYQQDPGMELHLIHYSYGVNSTEKGDLSSESTVSRIRTEHFPLTLESARPSHTSQYLCASRTGGTETQYFGPGTRLLVL.

This clone is a singleton in its sample. The CDR3 coding sequence is TGTGCCACCAGTGACTTTATCAGAAATGAGCAGTTCTTC. It translates to CATSDFIRNEQFF. This chain joins TRBV24-1 and TRBJ2-1; D is ambiguous. Germline V gives CDR1 KGHDR, CDR2 SFDVKD. This CDR3 is built from 13 residues. Trimming removed 4 bases from V and 7 bases from J, with 10 bases in between.

The chain couples TRBV5-4 to TRBJ1-1, with D unresolved. The germline V and J ends were trimmed by 0 bases and 1 base, with 7 bases remaining between them. Per germline, CDR1 SGHNT and CDR2 YYREEE (reference sequence). This CDR3 is 14 amino acids long. The CDR3 nucleotides read TGTGCCAGCAGCTTGGGACTCCAGAACACTGAAGCTTTCTTT. Encoded protein: CASSLGLQNTEAFF.

The V and J genes are TRBV21-1 and TRBJ1-6; the D call in the table, TRBD1, was not verified against the DNA. TRBV21-1 is recorded as a pseudogene. The CDR3 length is 13 residues. The CDR3 sequence is CASSQYRTPPLHF. The CDR3 DNA is TGTGCCAGCAGCCAATACAGGACGCCACCCCTCCACTTT.

The gene calls are TRBV2 and TRBJ2-6; 11 bases are shared with TRBD1. CDR1 is SNHLY, CDR2 FYNNEI, per germline. V dropped 4 bases and J dropped 2; count of bases not matched to a gene: 19. CDR3 size: 22 residues. CDR3 sequence: CASSATQSWDRGRLAGANVLTF. CDR3 in DNA: TGTGCCAGCAGTGCAACTCAATCGTGGGACAGGGGGAGATTAGCTGGGGCCAACGTCCTGACTTTC.

The chain joins TRBV10-3 to TRBJ2-7; the match to TRBD2 covers 7 bases. The CDR3 has 12 residues. Germline-derived CDR1 and CDR2 are ENHRY and SYGVKD. J was trimmed by 8 bases and V by 0 bases; bases with no gene match: 1. The CDR3 DNA follows: TGTGCCATCAGTGAGTCGGGAGGGCAGCAGTACTTC. This sequence encodes CAISESGGQQYF.

The chain combines TRBV12-3 or TRBV12-4 with TRBJ1-4; D uncertain. The CDR3 totals 13 residues. The V end lost 5 bases, the J end lost 4 bases, and 8 bases lay between the germline ends. The CDR3 region is CASSGNSNEKLFF. The CDR3, as DNA: TGTGCCAGCAGTGGTAACAGTAATGAAAAACTGTTTTTT.

The gene calls are TRBV20-1 and TRBJ2-7; D is uncertain. Germline loops: CDR1 DFQATT, CDR2 SNEGSKA (reference sequence). The CDR3 runs to 11 residues. Trimming stripped 3 bases from V and 3 bases from J, with 6 bases between. The CDR3 bases are TGCAGTGCTAGTGCCGGCTACGAGCAGTACTTC. The encoded protein is CSASAGYEQYF.

V is TRBV5-6 and J is TRBJ2-7; D is undetermined. Trimming removed 6 bases at V and 0 bases at J, with 13 bases between. The CDR3 consists of 14 residues. The germline CDR1 and CDR2 sequences are SGHDT and YYEEEE. CDR3 sequence: CASIRSQSSYEQYF. CDR3 nucleotide sequence: TGTGCCAGCATTAGATCCCAAAGCTCCTACGAGCAGTACTTC.

CDR3 bases: TGTGCCTGGCAAGGGGGTTACACTGAAGCTTTCTTT. It is translated as CAWQGGYTEAFF. This rearrangement joins TRBV30 to TRBJ1-1, with D perhaps matching TRBD1 (6 bases). The CDR3 is 12 amino acids. Germline V gives CDR1 GTSNPN, CDR2 SVGIG (reference sequence). Trimming stripped 5 bases from V and 3 bases from J, with 10 bases between.

The rearrangement uses TRBV4-1 and TRBJ1-2; no clear D gene. CDR3 length: 15 residues. Germline V lookup: CDR1 MGHRA, CDR2 YSYEKL. Trimming pared 1 base from V and 0 bases from J, leaving 9 bases between. The CDR3 nucleotides are TGCGCCAGCAGCCAAGTTCCAGATCCTAACTATGGCTACACCTTC. Amino acid sequence: CASSQVPDPNYGYTF.

V usage is TRBV5-1 and J usage is TRBJ1-5; D is uncertain. This CDR3 spans 13 amino acids. Germline values: CDR1 SGHRS, CDR2 YFSETQ. The V and J ends lost 4 bases and 7 bases respectively, with 12 bases between them. For the CDR3, the DNA is TGCGCCAGCAGCCCCAGAGCAGGACAGCCCCAGCATTTT. It is translated as CASSPRAGQPQHF.

The chain is built from TRBV9 and TRBJ2-7, with D unresolved. Germline assignment: CDR1 SGDLS and CDR2 YYNGEE. Between the trimmed V and J ends, which lost 4 bases and 3 bases, there was a span of 11 bases. There are 13 residues in the CDR3. The DNA of the CDR3 is TGTGCCAGCAGCAAAGCAATCGGCTACGAGCAGTACTTC. It codes for CASSKAIGYEQYF.

J is TRBJ1-1 and V is TRBV28; D not certain. The CDR3 runs 14 residues. Trimming stripped 5 bases from V and 1 base from J, with 11 bases between. In germline, CDR1 is MDHEN, CDR2 SYDVKM. The CDR3 coding sequence is TGTGCCAGCAGTACCCCGAGGAGGAACACTGAAGCTTTCTTT. Its translation is CASSTPRRNTEAFF. The variable domain in full, with the rest retrieved from reference TRBV28 and TRBJ1-1, is DVKVTQSSRYLVKRTGEKVFLECVQDMDHENMFWYRQDPGLGLRLIYFSYDVKMKEKGDIPEGYSVSREKKERFSLILESASTNQTSMYLCASSTPRRNTEAFFGQGTRLTVV.

V usage is TRBV5-1 and J usage is TRBJ2-1, with 8 bases that match TRBD2. V was pared by 0 bases and J by 6 bases, with 5 bases of the junction left unmatched. The CDR3 has 15 residues. The germline CDR1 and CDR2 sequences are SGHRS and YFSETQ. CDR3 DNA sequence: TGCGCCAGCAGCTTGGAGGCGGGGGGTCGCAATGAGCAGTTCTTC. Translated, it gives CASSLEAGGRNEQFF.

This chain links TRBV9 with TRBJ2-3; 10 positions agree with TRBD2. The CDR3 is 15 amino acids. With V trimmed by 3 bases and J by 6 bases, 7 bases remained unmatched. The germline CDR1 and CDR2 sequences are SGDLS and YYNGEE. The CDR3 here is CASSGSGGLMDTQYF. Written as DNA, the CDR3 is TGTGCCAGCAGCGGTAGCGGGGGGTTAATGGATACGCAGTATTTT. Variable domain in full (rest from reference TRBV9 and TRBJ2-3): DSGVTQTPKHLITATGQRVTLRCSPRSGDLSVYWYQQSLDQGLQFLIQYYNGEERAKGNILERFSAQQFPDLHSELNLSSLELGDSALYFCASSGSGGLMDTQYFGPGTRLTVL.

This clone was seen more than once but under ten times. The chain is built from TRBV29-1 and TRBJ2-7, with 8 bases lining up with TRBD1. The CDR3 covers 14 residues. Germline CDR1 reads SQVTM; CDR2 reads ANQGSEA. The V gene end was trimmed by 4 bases and the J gene end by 3 bases; junction bases not matched to a gene: 8. CDR3 nucleotide sequence: TGCAGCGTTGGGTCGGGACAGGATGGCTACGAGCAGTACTTC. Amino acid sequence: CSVGSGQDGYEQYF.

This clone showed up just a few times. This specimen includes other DNA sequences encoding the same CDR3. This sequence joins TRBV24-1 and TRBJ1-2, with 7 bases aligning to TRBD1. J was trimmed by 1 base and V by 4 bases; bases with no gene match: 2. This CDR3 has 14 residues. Germline assignment: CDR1 KGHDR and CDR2 SFDVKD. The CDR3, as DNA: TGTGCCACCAGTGACCGACAGGGTAACTATGGCTACACCTTC. It specifies CATSDRQGNYGYTF.

V and J are TRBV28 and TRBJ1-2; D remains unclear. Germline V gene lookup returns CDR1 MDHEN and CDR2 SYDVKM. CDR3 size: 14 residues. V shed 3 bases and J shed 3 bases, with 11 bases lying between them. The CDR3 DNA sequence: TGTGCCAGCAGTTTCCCTATGTACGACTATGGCTACACCTTC. Its translation is CASSFPMYDYGYTF.